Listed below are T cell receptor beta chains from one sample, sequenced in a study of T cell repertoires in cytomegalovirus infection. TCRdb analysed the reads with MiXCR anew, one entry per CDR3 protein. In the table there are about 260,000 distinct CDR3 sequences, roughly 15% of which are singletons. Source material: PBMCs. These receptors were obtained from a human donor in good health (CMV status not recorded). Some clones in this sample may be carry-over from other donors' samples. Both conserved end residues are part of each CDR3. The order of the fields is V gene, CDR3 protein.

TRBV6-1,CASRSRETPNTEAFF
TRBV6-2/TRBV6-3,CASSTQRGGFYNEQFF
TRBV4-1,CASSQDGRWHSGNTIYF
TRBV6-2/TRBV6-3,CASSSSTGPNSNQPQHF
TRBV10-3,CAITGTGSEEQYF
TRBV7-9,CASSLESGGDEQFF
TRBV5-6,CASSLPGQGVNEQFF
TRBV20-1,CSALDRRGEKLFF
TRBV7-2,CASSLATYYGYTF
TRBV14,CASSPGLINSPLHF
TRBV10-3,CAISEGGTNTGELFF
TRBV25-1,CASRGQGDGTEAFF
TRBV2,CASSNQVGDTQYF
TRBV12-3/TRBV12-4,CASGLSLPYEQYF
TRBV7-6,CASSFGRTYGYTF
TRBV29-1,CSVVVPRLTDTQYF
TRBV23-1,CASSPNGREENTGELFF
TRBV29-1,CSVETSAVREQYF
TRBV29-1,CSVLTGVNTEAFF
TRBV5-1,CASSLIPSTGSGNTIYF
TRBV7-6,CASSGWGRVQKSVLTF
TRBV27,CATSGVQDRGFRELFF
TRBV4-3,CASSQEKGLVNTEAFF
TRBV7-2,CASSYTLGLAGAEQYF
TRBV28,CASSKRTSGGNTGELFF
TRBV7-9,CASSFMGETQYF
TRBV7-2,CASSLGGRNEQFF
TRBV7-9,CASSLYKGAEAFF
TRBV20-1,CSARPRHRDYGYTF
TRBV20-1,CSARIHDISGANVLTF
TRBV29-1,CSVGYLRELGEQFF
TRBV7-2,CASSFSLGPNEQFF
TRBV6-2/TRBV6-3,CASKNGRLETQYF
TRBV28,CASSIRVGELFF
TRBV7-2,CASSLLGGRAGDEQFF
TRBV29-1,CSVRGGGTDTQYF
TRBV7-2,CASSSGTVNSPLHF
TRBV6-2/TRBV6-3,CASIGGYWANVLTF
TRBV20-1,CSAGVWDSIETQYF
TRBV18,CASSPPHIDQPQHF
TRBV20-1,CSARAGQGAYEQYF
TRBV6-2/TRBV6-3,CASSYSTGTGELFF
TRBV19,CASRGDRQMYPGELFF
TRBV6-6,CASSDRGSTEAFF
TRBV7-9,CASSPLHLSYEQYF
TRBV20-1,CSAPLLAGIADTQYF
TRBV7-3,CASSLRPGQLNTGELFF
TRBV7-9,CASSYPRVEGLGETQYF
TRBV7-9,CASSRWTGGWDQPQHF
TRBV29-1,CSGAGGWSYGYTF
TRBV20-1,CSATSGRVQYYEQYF
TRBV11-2,CASSLGGIEAFF
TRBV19,CASSIPGNEQFF
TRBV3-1,CASSQAHDAYQPQHF
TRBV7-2,CASSQEGGNTEAFF
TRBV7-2,CASSLIPGLGNEQFF
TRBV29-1,CSVIQGATKNIQYF
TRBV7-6,CASSPMDRAGELFF
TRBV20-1,CSARDLGASGRTDTQYF
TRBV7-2,CASSLTAGQGDSPLHF